This T cell receptor beta chain stems from a study of human T cells and chemical hapten exposure. Study summary: Sensitization employed 2% DPC on roughly 2 cm by roughly 2 cm of upper inner arm skin.

MiXCR, applied by TCRdb to the RACE reads, yields one record per CDR3 protein. This sample has more than 90,000 distinct CDR3 sequences, with about an eighth found just once. This clonotype was recorded many times. Its antigen remains unidentified. Indicated time point: patch test 2, 6 weeks after DPC sensitization. Treatment described: therapeutic diphenylcyclopropenone sensitization with weekly scalp DPC. Suited to DPC and affected by alopecia, the donors ranged from 18 to 70 years old. Trimming stripped 6 bases from V and 1 base from J, with 12 bases between. Looked up from germline, CDR1 is MDHEN and CDR2 is SYDVKM. The length of the CDR3 is 14 residues. Notes on the study in general: Following DPC sensitization, TCRs present above 1 in 1000 frequency showed no change. Expanded TCRs created a significantly greater count of big CDR3 similarity clusters than controls did.

The chain employs TRBV28 and TRBJ1-1; D may be TRBD1 (5 bases). The sequence derives from a woman in her forties with alopecia areata. Some clones in this sample may be carry-over from other donors' samples. Sequences were derived from whole blood, sampled in connection with sensitization to the hapten diphenylcyclopropenone (DPC). CDR3 sequence reads: CASSPGGTNTEAFF. The CDR3 nucleotides are TGTGCCAGCAGCCCCGGGGGTACGAACACTGAAGCTTTCTTT.